This T cell receptor (beta chain) came from a study of Graves' ophthalmopathy and Graves' hyperthyroidism. RNA served as the template for amplifying TCR beta CDR3 regions. HTBI primers primed a first-round RT-PCR, and a second-round multiplex PCR followed. MiXCR, run by TCRdb on the multiplex PCR reads, gives a single entry per CDR3 protein. This sample has roughly 500,000 distinct CDR3 sequences; 13% to 15% occur once, and the top ten carry 9.5% to 10%. V lost 1 base, J lost 3 bases, and 7 bases lay in between. There are 14 residues in the CDR3. The germline V gene encodes CDR1 LGHDT and CDR2 YNNKEL (reference sequence). This clonotype was seen a single time.

The chain uses TRBV3-1 and TRBJ2-4; no clear D. The sample consisted of blood. The receptor was derived from a woman aged 25 to 39 with Graves' ophthalmopathy. The CDR3 protein is CASSQAGFKNIQYF. CDR3 DNA sequence: TGTGCCAGCAGCCAAGCTGGGTTCAAAAACATTCAGTACTTC.